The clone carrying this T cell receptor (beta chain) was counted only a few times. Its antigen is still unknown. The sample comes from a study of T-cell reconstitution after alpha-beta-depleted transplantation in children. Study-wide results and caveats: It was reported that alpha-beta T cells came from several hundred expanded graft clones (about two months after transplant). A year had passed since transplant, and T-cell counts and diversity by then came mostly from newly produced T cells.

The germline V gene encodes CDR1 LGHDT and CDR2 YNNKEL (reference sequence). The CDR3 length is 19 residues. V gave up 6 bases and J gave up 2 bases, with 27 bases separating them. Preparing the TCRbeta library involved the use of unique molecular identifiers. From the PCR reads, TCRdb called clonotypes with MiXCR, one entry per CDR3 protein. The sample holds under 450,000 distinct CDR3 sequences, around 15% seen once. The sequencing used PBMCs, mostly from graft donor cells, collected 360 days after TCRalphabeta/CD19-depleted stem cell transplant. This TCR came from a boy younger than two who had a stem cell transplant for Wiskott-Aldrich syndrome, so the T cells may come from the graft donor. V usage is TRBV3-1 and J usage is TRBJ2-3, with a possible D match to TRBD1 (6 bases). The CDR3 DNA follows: TGTGCCAGCAGTTCTAAGGTCTCCCGGACAGCCAACCCCACAGATACGCAGTATTTT. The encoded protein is CASSSKVSRTANPTDTQYF.